What follows is one TCR beta chain and its context. The target antigen is unknown. CDR3 length equals 15 residues. Germline V gives CDR1 DFQATT, CDR2 SNEGSKA (reference sequence). These data come from a study of T cells expressing NK-cell markers. At the level of the study: Cells sorted as CD3+CD56+NKG2C+, CD3+CD56+NKG2C- and CD3+CD56-NKG2C+ T cells supplied the TCR beta repertoires. The eight sequenced donors comprised seven who were HCMV-seropositive and one who was seronegative.

The TCR beta cDNA came from 5'RACE template switching with UMIs. Reanalyzing the 5' RACE reads, TCRdb keeps one entry per CDR3 protein, without DNA. The sample includes roughly 120,000 distinct CDR3 sequences. Study results and caveats: Roughly 1.0-7.0% of CD8+ T cells in a handful of donors belonged to dominant NKG2C+ clonotypes.

The specimen was blood T cells: a sorted CD56 or NKG2C T cell subset, CD4+ or CD8+ T cells, or bulk PBMC T cells (not recorded which). The clonotype originates from a woman aged 18-70 years in good health. This chain connects TRBV20-1 to TRBJ2-7; TCRdb designates TRBD1, a call that cannot be tested without DNA. The CDR3 spells CSARGDRAPDYEQYF.